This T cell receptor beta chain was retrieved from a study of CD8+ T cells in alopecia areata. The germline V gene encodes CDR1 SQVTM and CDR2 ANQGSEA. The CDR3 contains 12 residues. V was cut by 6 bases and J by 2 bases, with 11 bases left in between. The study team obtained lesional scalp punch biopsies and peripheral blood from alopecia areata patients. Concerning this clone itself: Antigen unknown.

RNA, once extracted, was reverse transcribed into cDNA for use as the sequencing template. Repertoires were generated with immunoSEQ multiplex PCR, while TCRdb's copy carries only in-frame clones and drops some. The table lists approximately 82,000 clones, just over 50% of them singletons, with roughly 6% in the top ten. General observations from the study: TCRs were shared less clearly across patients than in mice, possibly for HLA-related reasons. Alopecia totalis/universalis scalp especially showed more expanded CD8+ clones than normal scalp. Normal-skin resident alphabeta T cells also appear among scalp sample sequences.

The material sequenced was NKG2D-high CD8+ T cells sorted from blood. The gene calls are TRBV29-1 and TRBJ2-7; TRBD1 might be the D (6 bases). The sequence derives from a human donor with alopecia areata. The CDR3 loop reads CSVGDTAYEQYF. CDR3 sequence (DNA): TGCAGCGTAGGGGACACAGCCTACGAGCAGTACTTC.